This T cell receptor beta chain is drawn from a study of Ad26.COV2.S vaccination and SARS-CoV-2 variants. Study context: Sample donor was a member of the COV1001 Ad26.COV2.S trial arm.

Whole-study findings and limits: For non-spike TCRs, breadth in vaccine recipients resembled that in placebo recipients. Ad26.COV2.S recipients had broader spike-specific TCRs (P = 0.0014).

This table comes from immunoSEQ multiplex PCR, and its TCRdb copy is limited to in-frame clones, with some not included. The sample lists hundreds of thousands of clones; more than 80% were seen once. About this clone itself: The target antigen is unknown.

Specified treatment: 19 received Ad26.COV2.S at low or high dose, single or two shots; 5 received placebo; per-sample allocation not given. Samples came from day 63 after the first vaccine or placebo injection. From germline, CDR1 is LNHNV and CDR2 YYDKDF (reference sequence). This CDR3 is 15 amino acids long. V lost 1 base to trimming and J lost 8 bases; unmatched junction nucleotides: 8. The receptor was derived from a person aged 18-65 years who received the Ad26.COV2.S COVID-19 vaccine or a placebo. The specimen comprised peripheral blood, sampled in a trial of Ad26.COV2.S vaccine versus placebo. V and J are TRBV15 and TRBJ2-3, with 8 bases matching TRBD2. The CDR3 region has the DNA TGTGCCACCAGCAGAGTCACGCGGGAGGTAGTTACGCAGTATTTT. It specifies CATSRVTREVVTQYF.